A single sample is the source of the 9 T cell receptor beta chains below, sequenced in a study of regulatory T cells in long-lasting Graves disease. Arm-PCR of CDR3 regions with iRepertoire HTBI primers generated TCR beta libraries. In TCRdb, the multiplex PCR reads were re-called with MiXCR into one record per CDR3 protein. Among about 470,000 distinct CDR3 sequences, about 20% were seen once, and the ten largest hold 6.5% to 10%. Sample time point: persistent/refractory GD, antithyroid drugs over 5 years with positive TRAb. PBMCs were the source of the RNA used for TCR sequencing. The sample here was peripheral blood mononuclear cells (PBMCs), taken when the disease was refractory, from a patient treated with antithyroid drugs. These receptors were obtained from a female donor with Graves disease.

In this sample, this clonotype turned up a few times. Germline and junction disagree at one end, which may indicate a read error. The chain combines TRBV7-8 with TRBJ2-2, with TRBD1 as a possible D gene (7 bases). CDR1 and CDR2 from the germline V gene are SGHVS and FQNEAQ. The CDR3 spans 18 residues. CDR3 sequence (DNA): TGTGCCAGCAGCCGTACACCCACAGGGGCGGGGAACGCCGGGGAGCTGTTTTTT. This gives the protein CASSRTPTGAGNAGELFF.

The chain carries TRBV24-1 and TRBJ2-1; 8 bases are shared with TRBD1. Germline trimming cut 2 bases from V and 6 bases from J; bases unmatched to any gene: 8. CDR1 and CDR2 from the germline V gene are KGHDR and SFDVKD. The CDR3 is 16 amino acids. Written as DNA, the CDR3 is TGTGCCACCAGTGATTCACCGGGGACAGGTTTCAATGAGCAGTTCTTC. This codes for CATSDSPGTGFNEQFF.

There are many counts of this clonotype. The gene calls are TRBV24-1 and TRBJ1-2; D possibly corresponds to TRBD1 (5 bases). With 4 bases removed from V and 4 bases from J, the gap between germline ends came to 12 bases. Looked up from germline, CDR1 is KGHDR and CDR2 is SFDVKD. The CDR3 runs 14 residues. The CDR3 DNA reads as TGTGCCACCAGTGACCCGGACCAGGGCTATGGCTACACCTTC. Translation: CATSDPDQGYGYTF.

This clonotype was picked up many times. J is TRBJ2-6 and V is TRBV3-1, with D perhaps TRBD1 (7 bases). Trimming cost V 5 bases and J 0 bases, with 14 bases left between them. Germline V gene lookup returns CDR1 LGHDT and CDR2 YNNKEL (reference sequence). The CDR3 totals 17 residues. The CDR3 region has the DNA TGTGCCAGCAGCGTAGGCGGGACAGCCTCTGGGGCCAACGTCCTGACTTTC. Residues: CASSVGGTASGANVLTF.

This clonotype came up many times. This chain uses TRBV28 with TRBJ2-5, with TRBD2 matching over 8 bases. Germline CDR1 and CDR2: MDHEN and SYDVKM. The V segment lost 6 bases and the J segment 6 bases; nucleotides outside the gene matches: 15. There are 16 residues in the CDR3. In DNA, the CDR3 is TGTGCCAGCAGCCAAAGGCCGGGACTAGGCCGCCAGACCCAGTACTTC. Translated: CASSQRPGLGRQTQYF.

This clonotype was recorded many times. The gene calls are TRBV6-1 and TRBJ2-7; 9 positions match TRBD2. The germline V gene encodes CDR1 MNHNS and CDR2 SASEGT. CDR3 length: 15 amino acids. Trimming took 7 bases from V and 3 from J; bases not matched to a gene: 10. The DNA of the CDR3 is TGTGCCAGCAACCACCCCCCTAGCGGGGTCTACGAGCAGTACTTC. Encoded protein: CASNHPPSGVYEQYF.

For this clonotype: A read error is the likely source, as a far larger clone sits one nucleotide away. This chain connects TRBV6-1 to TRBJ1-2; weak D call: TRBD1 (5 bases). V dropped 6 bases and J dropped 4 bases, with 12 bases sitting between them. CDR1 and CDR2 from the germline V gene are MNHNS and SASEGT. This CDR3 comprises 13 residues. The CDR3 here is CASSPGPRYGYTF. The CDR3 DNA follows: TGTGCCAGCAGCCCGGGACCGCGCTATGGCTACACCTTC.

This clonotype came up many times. The CDR3 nucleotides are TGCAGCGTTTCCAGGGGGCAAGGGCGGACCCAGTACTTC. Its translation: CSVSRGQGRTQYF. The chain carries TRBV29-1 and TRBJ2-5, with 8 bases aligning to TRBD1. The germline V gene has CDR1 SQVTM and CDR2 ANQGSEA. V shed 5 bases, J shed 7 bases, and the junction held 9 bases outside the gene matches. This CDR3 contains 13 residues. The full variable domain, in which reference TRBV29-1 and TRBJ2-5 provide the parts outside the CDR3, is SAVISQKPSRDICQRGTSLTIQCQVDSQVTMMFWYRQQPGQSLTLIATANQGSEATYESGFVIDKFPISRPNLTFSTLTVSNMSPEDSSIYLCSVSRGQGRTQYFGPGTRLLVL.

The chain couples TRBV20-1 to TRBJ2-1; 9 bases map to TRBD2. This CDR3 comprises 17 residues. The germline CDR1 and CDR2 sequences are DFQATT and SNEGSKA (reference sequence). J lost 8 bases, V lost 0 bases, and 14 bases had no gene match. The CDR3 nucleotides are TGCAGTGCTAGAGATGAGGTAGCGGGAGCTCTCCGCTATGAGCAGTTCTTC. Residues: CSARDEVAGALRYEQFF.